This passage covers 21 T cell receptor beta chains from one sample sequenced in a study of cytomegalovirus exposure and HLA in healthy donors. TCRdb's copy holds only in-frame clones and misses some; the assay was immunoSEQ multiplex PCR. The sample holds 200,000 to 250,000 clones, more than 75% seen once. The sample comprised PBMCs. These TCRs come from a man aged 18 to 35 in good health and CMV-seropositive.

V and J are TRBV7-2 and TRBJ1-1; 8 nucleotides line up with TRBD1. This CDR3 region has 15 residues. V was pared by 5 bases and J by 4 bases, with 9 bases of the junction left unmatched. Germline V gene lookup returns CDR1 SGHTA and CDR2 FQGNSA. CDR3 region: CASSLQTGAATEAFF. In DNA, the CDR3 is TGTGCCAGCAGCCTCCAGACAGGGGCGGCCACTGAAGCTTTCTTT.

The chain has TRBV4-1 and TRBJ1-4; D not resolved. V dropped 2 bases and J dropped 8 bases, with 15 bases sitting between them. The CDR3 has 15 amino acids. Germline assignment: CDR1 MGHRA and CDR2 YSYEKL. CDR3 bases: TGCGCCAGCAGCCAACCCTCGACTGGGAGGGAAAAACTGTTTTTT. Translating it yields CASSQPSTGREKLFF.

CDR3 in DNA: TGCGCCAGCAGCTTGGCCTTGAGCGGGGAGCTGTTTTTT. Its translation: CASSLALSGELFF. The chain joins TRBV5-1 to TRBJ2-2; D gene ambiguous. This CDR3 spans 13 amino acids. Trimming cost V 0 bases and J 7 bases, with 7 bases left between them. The germline gives CDR1 SGHRS, CDR2 YFSETQ.

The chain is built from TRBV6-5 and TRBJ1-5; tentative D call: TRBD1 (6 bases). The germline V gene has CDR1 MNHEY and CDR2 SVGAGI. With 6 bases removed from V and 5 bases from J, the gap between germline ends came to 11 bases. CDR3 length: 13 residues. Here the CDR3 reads CASRQGGDQPQHF. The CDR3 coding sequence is TGTGCCAGCAGACAGGGAGGGGATCAGCCCCAGCATTTT.

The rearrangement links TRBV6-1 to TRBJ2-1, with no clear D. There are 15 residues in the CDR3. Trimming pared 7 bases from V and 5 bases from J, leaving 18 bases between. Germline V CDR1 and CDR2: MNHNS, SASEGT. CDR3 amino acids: CASTSRLGSHNEQFF. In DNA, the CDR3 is TGTGCCAGCACTTCAAGGCTCGGCAGCCACAATGAGCAGTTCTTC.

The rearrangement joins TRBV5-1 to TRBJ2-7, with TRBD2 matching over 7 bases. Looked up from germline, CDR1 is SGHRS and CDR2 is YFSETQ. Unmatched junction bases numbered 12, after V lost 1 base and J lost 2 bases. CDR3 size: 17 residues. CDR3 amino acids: CASSLSGRALGTYEQYF. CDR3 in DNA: TGCGCCAGCAGCTTGAGTGGGAGGGCCCTCGGTACCTACGAGCAGTACTTC.

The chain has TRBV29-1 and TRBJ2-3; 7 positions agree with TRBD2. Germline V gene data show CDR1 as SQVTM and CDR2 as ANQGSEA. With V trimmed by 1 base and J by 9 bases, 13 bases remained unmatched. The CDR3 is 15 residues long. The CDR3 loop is CSVEVGLAPGGTQYF. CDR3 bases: TGCAGCGTTGAAGTAGGGCTAGCGCCCGGGGGGACGCAGTATTTT.

The CDR3 region is CASSSDGTGGFSTDTQYF. The DNA for the CDR3 is TGTGCCAGCAGCTCGGATGGGACAGGGGGCTTCAGCACAGATACGCAGTATTTT. This chain uses TRBV5-4 with TRBJ2-3; 12 nucleotides align to TRBD1. V dropped 3 bases and J dropped 0; count of bases not matched to a gene: 8. CDR1 is SGHNT, CDR2 YYREEE, per germline (reference sequence). The CDR3 runs to 18 residues.

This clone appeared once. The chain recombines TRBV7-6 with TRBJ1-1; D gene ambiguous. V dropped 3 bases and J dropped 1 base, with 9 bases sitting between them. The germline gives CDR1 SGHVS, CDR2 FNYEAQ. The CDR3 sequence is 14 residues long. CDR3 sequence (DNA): TGTGCCAGCAGCTTGTCCCTGGGGAACACTGAAGCTTTCTTT. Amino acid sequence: CASSLSLGNTEAFF.

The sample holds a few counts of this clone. CDR3 sequence reads: CASSLAAGVTEAFF. DNA of the CDR3: TGTGCCAGCAGCCTAGCCGCGGGTGTCACTGAAGCTTTCTTT. The chain recombines TRBV11-2 with TRBJ1-1; D unclear. The CDR3 runs 14 residues. Germline CDR1 reads SGHAT; CDR2 reads FQNNGV. V was trimmed by 5 bases and J by 4 bases, leaving 14 bases between them.

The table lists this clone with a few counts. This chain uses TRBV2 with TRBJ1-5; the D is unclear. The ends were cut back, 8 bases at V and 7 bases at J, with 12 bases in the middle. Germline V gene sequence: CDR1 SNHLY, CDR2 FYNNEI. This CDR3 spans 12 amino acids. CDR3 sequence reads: CASLQDGQPQHF. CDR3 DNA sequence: TGTGCCAGCCTGCAGGACGGACAGCCCCAGCATTTT.

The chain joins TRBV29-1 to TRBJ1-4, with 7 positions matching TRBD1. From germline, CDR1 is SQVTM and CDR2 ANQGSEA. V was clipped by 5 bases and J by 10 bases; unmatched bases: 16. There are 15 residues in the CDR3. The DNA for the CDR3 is TGCAGCGTTTATTTGACTTCCAGACAGGGCAGAAAACTGTTTTTT. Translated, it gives CSVYLTSRQGRKLFF.

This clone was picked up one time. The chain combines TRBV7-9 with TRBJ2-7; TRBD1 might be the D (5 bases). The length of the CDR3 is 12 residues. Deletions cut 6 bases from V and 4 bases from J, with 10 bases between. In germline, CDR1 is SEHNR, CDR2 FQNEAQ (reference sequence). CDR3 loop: CASSYDSYEQYF. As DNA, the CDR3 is TGTGCCAGCAGTTACGACAGTTACGAGCAGTACTTC.

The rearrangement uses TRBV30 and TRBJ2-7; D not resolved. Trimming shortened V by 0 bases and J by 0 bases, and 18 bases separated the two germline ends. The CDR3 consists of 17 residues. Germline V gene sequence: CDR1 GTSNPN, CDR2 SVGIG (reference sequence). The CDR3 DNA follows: TGTGCCTGGAGTGTAAACCCCAGAGCGAATAGCTCCTACGAGCAGTACTTC. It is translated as CAWSVNPRANSSYEQYF.

CDR3 DNA sequence: TGTGCCAGCACCATGGGGGAGGGGACCGGGGAGCTGTTTTTT. It codes for CASTMGEGTGELFF. V usage is TRBV6-6 and J usage is TRBJ2-2; the match to TRBD2 covers 7 bases. The CDR3 runs to 14 residues. The trim removed 7 bases at V and 5 bases at J, leaving 7 bases unmatched. Looked up from germline, CDR1 is MNHNY and CDR2 is SVGAGI (reference sequence).

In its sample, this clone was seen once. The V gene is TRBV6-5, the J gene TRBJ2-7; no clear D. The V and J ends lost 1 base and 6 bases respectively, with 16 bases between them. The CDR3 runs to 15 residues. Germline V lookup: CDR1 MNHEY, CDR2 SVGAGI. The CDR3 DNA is TGTGCCAGCAGTTACTATCGGACCCCCTCCGTCGAGCAGTACTTC. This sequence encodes CASSYYRTPSVEQYF.

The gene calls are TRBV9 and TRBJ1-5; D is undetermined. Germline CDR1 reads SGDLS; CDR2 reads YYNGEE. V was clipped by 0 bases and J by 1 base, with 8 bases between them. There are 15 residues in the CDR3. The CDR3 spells CASSVEGASNQPQHF. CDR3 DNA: TGTGCCAGCAGCGTAGAAGGTGCAAGCAATCAGCCCCAGCATTTT.

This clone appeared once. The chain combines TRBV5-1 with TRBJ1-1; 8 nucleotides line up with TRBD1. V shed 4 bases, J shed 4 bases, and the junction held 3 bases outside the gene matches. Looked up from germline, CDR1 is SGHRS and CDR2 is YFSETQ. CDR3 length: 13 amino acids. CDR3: CASSLRGPTEAFF. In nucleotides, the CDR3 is TGCGCCAGCAGCCTCAGGGGGCCCACTGAAGCTTTCTTT.

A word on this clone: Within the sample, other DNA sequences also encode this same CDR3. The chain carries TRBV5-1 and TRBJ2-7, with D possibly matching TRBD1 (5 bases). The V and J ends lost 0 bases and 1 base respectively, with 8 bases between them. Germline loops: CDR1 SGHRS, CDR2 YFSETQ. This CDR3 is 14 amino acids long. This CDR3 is CASSLETVSYEQYF. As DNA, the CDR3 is TGCGCCAGCAGCTTGGAGACAGTATCCTACGAGCAGTACTTC.

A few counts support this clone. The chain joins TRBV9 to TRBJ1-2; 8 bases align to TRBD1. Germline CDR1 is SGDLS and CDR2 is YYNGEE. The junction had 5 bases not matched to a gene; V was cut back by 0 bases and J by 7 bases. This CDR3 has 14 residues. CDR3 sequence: CASSVVQGAPGYTF. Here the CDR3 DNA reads TGTGCCAGCAGCGTAGTGCAGGGGGCGCCTGGCTACACCTTC.

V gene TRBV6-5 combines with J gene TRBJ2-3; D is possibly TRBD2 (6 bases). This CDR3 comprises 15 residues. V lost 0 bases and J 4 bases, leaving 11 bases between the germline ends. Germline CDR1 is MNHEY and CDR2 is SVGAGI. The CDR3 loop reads CASSYSIGEADTQYF. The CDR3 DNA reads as TGTGCCAGCAGTTACTCGATTGGGGAGGCAGATACGCAGTATTTT.